Below are 12 T cell receptor beta chains sequenced from a single sample in a study of T-cell reconstitution after alpha-beta-depleted transplantation in children. Findings and limits, study-wide: It was newly produced T cells that mostly accounted for T-cell counts and diversity one year after transplant.

Preparation of the TCRbeta library was carried out with unique molecular identifiers. TCRdb redid the calling of the PCR reads with MiXCR, one entry per CDR3 protein. The sample has about 300,000 distinct CDR3 sequences, over 7.5% seen once; the top ten hold about 8.2%. Their target antigens are unknown. The source material was peripheral blood, sampled 360 days after TCRalphabeta/CD19-depleted stem cell transplant. The source of these receptors is a female patient aged 2-15 years who had a stem cell transplant for Fanconi anemia, so the T cells may come from the graft donor.

Ten or more counts support this clonotype. This chain links TRBV5-6 with TRBJ2-1, with 9 bases identical to TRBD1. CDR1 and CDR2 from the germline V gene are SGHDT and YYEEEE. The V and J ends lost 3 bases and 4 bases, in that order; junction bases with no gene match: 2. This CDR3 contains 14 residues. CDR3 nucleotide sequence: TGTGCCAGCAGCTCGACAGGGGGTTACAATGAGCAGTTCTTC. Translating gives CASSSTGGYNEQFF.

This clonotype was detected ten times or more. The chain recombines TRBV29-1 with TRBJ2-7; TRBD1 agrees at 8 bases. CDR3 size: 16 residues. The germline gives CDR1 SQVTM, CDR2 ANQGSEA. Trimming removed 3 bases from V and 3 bases from J; junction bases left unmatched: 13. CDR3 bases: TGCAGCGTTGAGGCAATAGGGACAGGTCAGCACTACGAGCAGTACTTC. Protein sequence: CSVEAIGTGQHYEQYF.

This clonotype has ten or more counts. This chain joins TRBV29-1 and TRBJ2-7; D may match TRBD1 or TRBD2 (5 bases each). V was pared by 4 bases and J by 0 bases, with 13 bases between. The CDR3 covers 14 residues. The germline gives CDR1 SQVTM, CDR2 ANQGSEA. The CDR3 DNA sequence: TGCAGCGTTGTGTTGGGACGGGACTCCTACGAGCAGTACTTC. Translation: CSVVLGRDSYEQYF.

The genes are TRBV18 and TRBJ1-5; possibly TRBD1 for D (6 bases). The germline V gene encodes CDR1 KGHSH and CDR2 LQKENI. CDR3 length: 19 amino acids. The V end was cut by 4 bases, the J end by 0 bases, with 22 bases between. CDR3: CASSLTDSTQGYSNQPQHF. CDR3 in DNA: TGTGCCAGCTCACTAACCGACAGTACCCAGGGGTATAGCAATCAGCCCCAGCATTTT.

This clonotype was counted ten times or more. The rearrangement links TRBV10-3 to TRBJ2-1, with 12 bases identical to TRBD2. CDR1 is ENHRY, CDR2 SYGVKD, per germline. The CDR3 runs to 14 residues. V shed 4 bases, J shed 6 bases, and the junction held 1 base outside the gene matches. Written as DNA, the CDR3 is TGTGCCATCAGTGGACTAGCGGGAGCCAATGAGCAGTTCTTC. Its protein is CAISGLAGANEQFF.

This clonotype has at least ten counts. V gene TRBV7-9 combines with J gene TRBJ2-3, with D tentatively TRBD2 (6 bases). This CDR3 spans 12 amino acids. Trimming stripped 4 bases from V and 14 bases from J, with 16 bases between. Germline V gene data show CDR1 as SEHNR and CDR2 as FQNEAQ (reference sequence). CDR3 nucleotides: TGTGCCAGCAGCTCTACTAGCCCGTTGTGGTATTTT. Translated: CASSSTSPLWYF.

The rearrangement uses TRBV2 and TRBJ1-4; D gene ambiguous. Trimming removed 7 bases at V and 1 base at J, with 13 bases between. Germline lookup yields CDR1 SNHLY and CDR2 FYNNEI. This CDR3 has 15 amino acids. DNA for the CDR3: TGTGCCAGCAAGGGTCGGCCGGGAACTAATGAAAAACTGTTTTTT. As protein: CASKGRPGTNEKLFF.

This clonotype was found many times. The chain links TRBV12-3 or TRBV12-4 to TRBJ2-7; 8 positions agree with TRBD1. The CDR3 has 14 amino acids. V lost 6 bases, J lost 4 bases, and 8 bases stayed unmatched. This CDR3 is CASSRGQGSYEQYF. The CDR3 nucleotides are TGTGCCAGCAGCCGTGGACAGGGATCGTACGAGCAGTACTTC.

The sample holds many counts of this clonotype. The chain employs TRBV7-2 and TRBJ2-3; a weak D match, TRBD2 (6 bases). The CDR3 contains 15 residues. CDR1 SGHTA and CDR2 FQGNSA come from the germline V gene. V lost 6 bases and J lost 2, with 15 bases in between. CDR3 in amino acids: CASSIAVQNTDTQYF. The CDR3 nucleotides read TGTGCCAGCAGTATAGCGGTCCAAAACACAGATACGCAGTATTTT.

This clonotype has just a few counts. The V gene is TRBV28, the J gene TRBJ2-2, with D tentatively TRBD1 (5 bases). Germline values: CDR1 MDHEN, CDR2 SYDVKM. The CDR3 is 15 amino acids. V was trimmed by 4 bases and J by 2 bases, leaving 11 bases between them. CDR3 sequence reads: CASSWFRDNTGELFF. The DNA of the CDR3 is TGTGCCAGCAGTTGGTTCAGGGATAACACCGGGGAGCTGTTTTTT.

This clonotype was seen ten or more times. The V call is TRBV7-2, the J call TRBJ2-2; 10 nucleotides agree with TRBD1. The CDR3 is made up of 15 amino acids. V was pared by 4 bases and J by 3 bases, with 2 bases of the junction left unmatched. CDR1 and CDR2 from the germline V gene are SGHTA and FQGNSA. CDR3 amino acids: CASSSGQGYTGELFF. The CDR3 region has the DNA TGTGCCAGCAGCTCGGGACAGGGGTACACCGGGGAGCTGTTTTTT.

This clonotype was picked up a small number of times. The genes are TRBV5-6 and TRBJ2-7; D may be TRBD2 (5 bases). The V end lost 1 base, the J end lost 3 bases, and 8 bases lay between the germline ends. The CDR3 covers 13 residues. Germline V CDR1 and CDR2: SGHDT, YYEEEE. The DNA of the CDR3 is TGTGCCAGCAGCTTGTTTGGGAGCTACGAGCAGTACGTC. Translation gives CASSLFGSYEQYV.